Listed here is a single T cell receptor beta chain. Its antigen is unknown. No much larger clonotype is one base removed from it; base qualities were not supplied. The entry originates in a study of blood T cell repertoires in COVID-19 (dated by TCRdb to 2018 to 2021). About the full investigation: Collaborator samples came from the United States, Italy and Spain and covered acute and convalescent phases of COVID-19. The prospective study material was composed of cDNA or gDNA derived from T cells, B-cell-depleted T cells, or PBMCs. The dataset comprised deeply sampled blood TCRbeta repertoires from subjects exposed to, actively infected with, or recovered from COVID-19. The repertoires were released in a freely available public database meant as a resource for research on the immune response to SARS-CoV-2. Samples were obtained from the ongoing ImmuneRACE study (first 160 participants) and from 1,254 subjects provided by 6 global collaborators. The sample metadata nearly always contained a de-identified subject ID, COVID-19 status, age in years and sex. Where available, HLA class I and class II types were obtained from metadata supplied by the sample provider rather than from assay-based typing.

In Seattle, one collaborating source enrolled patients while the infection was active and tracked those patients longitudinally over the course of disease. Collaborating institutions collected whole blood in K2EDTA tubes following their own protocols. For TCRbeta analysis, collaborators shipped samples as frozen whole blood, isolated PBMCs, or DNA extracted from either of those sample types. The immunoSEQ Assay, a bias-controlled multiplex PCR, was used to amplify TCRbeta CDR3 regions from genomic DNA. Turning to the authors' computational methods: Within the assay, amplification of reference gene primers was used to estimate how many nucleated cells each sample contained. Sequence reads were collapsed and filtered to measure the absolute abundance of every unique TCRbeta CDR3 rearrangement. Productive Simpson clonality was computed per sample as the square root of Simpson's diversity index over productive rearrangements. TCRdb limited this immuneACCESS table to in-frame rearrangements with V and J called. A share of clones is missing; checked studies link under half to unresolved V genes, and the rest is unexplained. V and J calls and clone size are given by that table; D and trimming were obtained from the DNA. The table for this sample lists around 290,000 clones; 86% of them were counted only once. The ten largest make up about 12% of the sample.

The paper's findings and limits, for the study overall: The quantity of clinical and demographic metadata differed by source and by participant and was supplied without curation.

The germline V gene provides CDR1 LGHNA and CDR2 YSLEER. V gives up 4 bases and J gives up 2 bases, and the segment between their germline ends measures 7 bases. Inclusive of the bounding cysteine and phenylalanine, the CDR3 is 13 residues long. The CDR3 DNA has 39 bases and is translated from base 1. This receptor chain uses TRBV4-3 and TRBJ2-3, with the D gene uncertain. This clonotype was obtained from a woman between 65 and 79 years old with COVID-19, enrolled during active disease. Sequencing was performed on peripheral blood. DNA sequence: TGCGCCAGCAGCCTCTTACTCACAGATACGCAGTATTTT. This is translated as CASSLLLTDTQYF.